Shown below are 3 T cell receptor beta chains from a single sample sequenced in a study of beta chain features in type 1 diabetes. Points from the study as a whole: Moderate yet significant TCRB CDR3 shortening was seen in Type 1 diabetes patients in all four CD4+ subsets.

These TCRs' antigens remain unknown. The entirety of the isolated RNA underwent reverse transcription, so expressed TCRB transcripts were sequenced. Repertoires were generated with immunoSEQ multiplex PCR, while TCRdb's copy carries only in-frame clones and drops some. The sample lists about 150,000 clones; approximately 13% were seen once. The material sequenced was central memory CD4+ T cells from blood. The receptor source for this set is a man younger than 30 with type 1 diabetes.

The V call is TRBV30, the J call TRBJ1-5, with D perhaps TRBD1 (6 bases). Trimming left V 3 bases short and J 6 bases short, with 15 bases between. CDR3 size: 14 residues. Germline lookup yields CDR1 GTSNPN and CDR2 SVGIG (reference sequence). CDR3 sequence reads: CAWRSGGSGQPQHF. The CDR3 DNA reads TGTGCCTGGAGATCGGGGGGCTCGGGTCAGCCCCAGCATTTT.

This rearrangement joins TRBV7-8 to TRBJ2-1; tentative D call: TRBD2 (5 bases). Germline CDR1 SGHVS, CDR2 FQNEAQ. This CDR3 has 15 residues. Between the trimmed V and J ends, which lost 0 bases and 4 bases, there was a span of 10 bases. The CDR3 region is CASSLASGNYNEQFF. The CDR3, as DNA: TGTGCCAGCAGCTTAGCCTCCGGGAATTACAATGAGCAGTTCTTC.

This clone was observed a few times. A much larger clone sits a single nucleotide away, making a read error possible. Other DNA sequences in the sample encode the same CDR3. The chain links TRBV11-2 to TRBJ2-1; no firm D call. Per germline, CDR1 SGHAT and CDR2 FQNNGV. The CDR3 contains 11 residues. V was pared by 3 bases and J by 3 bases, with 0 bases between. CDR3 in amino acids: CASSFYNEQFF. The CDR3 coding sequence is TGTGCCAGCAGCTTCTACAATGAGCAGTTCTTC.